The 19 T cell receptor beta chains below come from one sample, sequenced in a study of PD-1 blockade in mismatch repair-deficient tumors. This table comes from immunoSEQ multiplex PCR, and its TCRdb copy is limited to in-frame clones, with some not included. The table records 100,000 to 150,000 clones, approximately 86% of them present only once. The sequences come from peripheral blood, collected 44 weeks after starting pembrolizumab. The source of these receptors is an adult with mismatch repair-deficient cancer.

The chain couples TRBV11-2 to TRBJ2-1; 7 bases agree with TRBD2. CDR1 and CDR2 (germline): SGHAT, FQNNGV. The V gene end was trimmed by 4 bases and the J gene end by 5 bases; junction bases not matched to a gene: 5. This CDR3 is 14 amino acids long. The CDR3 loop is CASSSRLAHNEQFF. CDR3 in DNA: TGTGCCAGCAGCTCCCGACTAGCTCACAATGAGCAGTTCTTC.

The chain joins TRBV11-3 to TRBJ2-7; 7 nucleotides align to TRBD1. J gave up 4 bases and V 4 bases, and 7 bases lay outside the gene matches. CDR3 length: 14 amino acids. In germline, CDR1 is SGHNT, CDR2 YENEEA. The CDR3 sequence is CASSSLQGKYEQYF. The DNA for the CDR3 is TGTGCCAGCAGCTCTTTACAGGGGAAATACGAGCAGTACTTC. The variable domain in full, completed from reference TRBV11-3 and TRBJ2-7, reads EAGVVQSPRYKIIEKKQPVAFWCNPISGHNTLYWYLQNLGQGPELLIRYENEEAVDDSQLPKDRFSAERLKGVDSTLKIQPAELGDSAVYLCASSSLQGKYEQYFGPGTRLTVT.

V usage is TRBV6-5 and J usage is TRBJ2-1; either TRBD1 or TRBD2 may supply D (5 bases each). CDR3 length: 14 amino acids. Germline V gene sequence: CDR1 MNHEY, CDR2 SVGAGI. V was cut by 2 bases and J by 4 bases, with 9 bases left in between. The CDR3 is CASSYGTRYNEQFF. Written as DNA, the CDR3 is TGTGCCAGCAGTTACGGGACCCGGTACAATGAGCAGTTCTTC.

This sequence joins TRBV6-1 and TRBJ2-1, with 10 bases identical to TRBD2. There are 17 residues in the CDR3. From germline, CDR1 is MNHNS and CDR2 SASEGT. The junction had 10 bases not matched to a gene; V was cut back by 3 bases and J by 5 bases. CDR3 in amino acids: CASSDPLSSGSHNEQFF. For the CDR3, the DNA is TGTGCCAGCAGTGACCCCCTTTCTAGCGGGAGCCACAATGAGCAGTTCTTC.

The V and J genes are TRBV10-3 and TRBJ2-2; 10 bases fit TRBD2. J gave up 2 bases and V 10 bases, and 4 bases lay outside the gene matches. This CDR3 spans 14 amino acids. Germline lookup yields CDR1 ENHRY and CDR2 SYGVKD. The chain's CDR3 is CATRLAGNTGELFF. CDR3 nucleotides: TGTGCCACCCGACTAGCGGGTAACACCGGGGAGCTGTTTTTT.

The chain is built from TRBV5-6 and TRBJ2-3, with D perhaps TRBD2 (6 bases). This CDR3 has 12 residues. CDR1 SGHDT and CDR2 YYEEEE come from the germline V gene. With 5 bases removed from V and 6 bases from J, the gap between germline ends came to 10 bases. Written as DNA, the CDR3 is TGTGCCAGCAGTCCTGGAGGGGATACGCAGTATTTT. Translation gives CASSPGGDTQYF.

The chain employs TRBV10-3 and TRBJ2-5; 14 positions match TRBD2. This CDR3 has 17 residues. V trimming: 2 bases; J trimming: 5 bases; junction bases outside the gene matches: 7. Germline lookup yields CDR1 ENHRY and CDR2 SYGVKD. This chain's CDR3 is CAISEGPGLAGGETQYF. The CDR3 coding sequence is TGTGCCATCAGTGAGGGCCCAGGACTAGCGGGGGGTGAGACCCAGTACTTC.

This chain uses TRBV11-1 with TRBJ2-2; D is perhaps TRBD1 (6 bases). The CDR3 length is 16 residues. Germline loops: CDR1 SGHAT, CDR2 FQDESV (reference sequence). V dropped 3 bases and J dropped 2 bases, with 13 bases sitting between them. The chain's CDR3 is CASSFNWDKNTGELFF. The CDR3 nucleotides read TGTGCCAGCAGCTTTAATTGGGACAAAAACACCGGGGAGCTGTTTTTT. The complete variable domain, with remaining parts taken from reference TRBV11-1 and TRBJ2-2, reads EAEVAQSPRYKITEKSQAVAFWCDPISGHATLYWYRQILGQGPELLVQFQDESVVDDSQLPKDRFSAERLKGVDSTLKIQPAELGDSAMYLCASSFNWDKNTGELFFGEGSRLTVL.

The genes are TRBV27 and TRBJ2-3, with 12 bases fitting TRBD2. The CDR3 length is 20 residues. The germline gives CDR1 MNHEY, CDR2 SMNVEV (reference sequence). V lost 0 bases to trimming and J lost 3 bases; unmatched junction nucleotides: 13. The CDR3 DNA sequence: TGTGCCAGCAGTTTATCGACTAGCGGGAGCTCCAGGGGCGGTACAGATACGCAGTATTTT. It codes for CASSLSTSGSSRGGTDTQYF.

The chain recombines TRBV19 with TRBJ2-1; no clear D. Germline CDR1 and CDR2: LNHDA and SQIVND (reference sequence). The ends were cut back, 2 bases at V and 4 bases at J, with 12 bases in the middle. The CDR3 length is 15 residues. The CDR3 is CASSITATLYNEQFF. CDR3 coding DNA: TGTGCCAGTAGTATAACAGCTACCTTATACAATGAGCAGTTCTTC.

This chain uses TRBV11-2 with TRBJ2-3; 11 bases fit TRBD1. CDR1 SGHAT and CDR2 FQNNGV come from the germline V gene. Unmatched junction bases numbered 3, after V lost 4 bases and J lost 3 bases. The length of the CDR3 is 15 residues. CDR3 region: CASSSRDRGTDTQYF. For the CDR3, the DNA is TGTGCCAGCAGCTCCCGGGACAGGGGGACAGATACGCAGTATTTT. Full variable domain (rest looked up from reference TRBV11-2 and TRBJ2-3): EAGVAQSPRYKIIEKRQSVAFWCNPISGHATLYWYQQILGQGPKLLIQFQNNGVVDDSQLPKDRFSAERLKGVDSTLKIQPAKLEDSAVYLCASSSRDRGTDTQYFGPGTRLTVL.

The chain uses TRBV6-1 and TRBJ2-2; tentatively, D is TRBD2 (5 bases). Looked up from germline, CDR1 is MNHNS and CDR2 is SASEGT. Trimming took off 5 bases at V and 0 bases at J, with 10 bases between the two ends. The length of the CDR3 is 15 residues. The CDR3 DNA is TGTGCCAGCAGTTGGGAGCGAACGAACACCGGGGAGCTGTTTTTT. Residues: CASSWERTNTGELFF.

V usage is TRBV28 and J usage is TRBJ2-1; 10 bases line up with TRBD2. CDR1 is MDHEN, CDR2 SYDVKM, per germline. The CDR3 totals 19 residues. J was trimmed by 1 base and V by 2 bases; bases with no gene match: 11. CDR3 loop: CASSLLRGLALVSYNEQFF. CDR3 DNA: TGTGCCAGCAGTTTACTCCGGGGACTAGCGCTCGTATCCTACAATGAGCAGTTCTTC.

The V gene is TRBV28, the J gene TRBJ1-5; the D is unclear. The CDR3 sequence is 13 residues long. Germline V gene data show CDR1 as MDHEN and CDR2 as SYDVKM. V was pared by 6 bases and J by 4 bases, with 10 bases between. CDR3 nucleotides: TGTGCCAGCAGCCCTGTCCCAAATCAGCCCCAGCATTTT. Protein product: CASSPVPNQPQHF. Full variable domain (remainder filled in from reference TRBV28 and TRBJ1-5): DVKVTQSSRYLVKRTGEKVFLECVQDMDHENMFWYRQDPGLGLRLIYFSYDVKMKEKGDIPEGYSVSREKKERFSLILESASTNQTSMYLCASSPVPNQPQHFGDGTRLSIL.

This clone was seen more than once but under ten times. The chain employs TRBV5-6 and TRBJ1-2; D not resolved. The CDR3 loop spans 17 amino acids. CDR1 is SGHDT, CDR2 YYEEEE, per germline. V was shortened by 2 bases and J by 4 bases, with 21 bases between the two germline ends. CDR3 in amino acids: CASSFPVTPDRPYGYTF. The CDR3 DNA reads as TGTGCCAGCAGCTTTCCAGTGACACCGGACCGCCCCTATGGCTACACCTTC.

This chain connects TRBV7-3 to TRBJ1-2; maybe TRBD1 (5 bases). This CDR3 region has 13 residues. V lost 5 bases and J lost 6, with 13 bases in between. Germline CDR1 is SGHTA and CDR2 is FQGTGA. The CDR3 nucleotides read TGTGCCAGCAGCCACGGGACGGGGGATGGCTACACCTTC. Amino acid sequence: CASSHGTGDGYTF.

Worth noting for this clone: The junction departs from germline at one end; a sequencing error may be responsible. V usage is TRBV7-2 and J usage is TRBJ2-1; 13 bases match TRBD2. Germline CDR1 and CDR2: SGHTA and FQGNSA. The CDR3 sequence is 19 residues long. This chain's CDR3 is CASSLVGLAGLSSYNEQFF. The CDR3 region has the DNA TGTGCCAGCAGTTTAGTGGGACTAGCGGGACTTAGCTCCTACAATGAGCAGTTCTTC. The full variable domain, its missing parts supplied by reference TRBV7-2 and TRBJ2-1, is GAGVSQSPSNKVTEKGKDVELRCDPISGHTALYWYRQSLGQGLEFLIYFQGNSAPDKSGLPSDRFSAERTGGSVSTLTIQRTQQEDSAVYLCASSLVGLAGLSSYNEQFFGPGTRLTVL.

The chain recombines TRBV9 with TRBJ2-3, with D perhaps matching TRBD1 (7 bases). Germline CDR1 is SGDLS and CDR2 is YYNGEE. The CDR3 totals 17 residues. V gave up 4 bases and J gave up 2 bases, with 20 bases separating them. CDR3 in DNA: TGTGCCAGCAGCTCAACTCCGACAGGGAGGTTCACAGATACGCAGTATTTT. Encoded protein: CASSSTPTGRFTDTQYF. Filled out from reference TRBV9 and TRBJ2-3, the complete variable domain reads DSGVTQTPKHLITATGQRVTLRCSPRSGDLSVYWYQQSLDQGLQFLIQYYNGEERAKGNILERFSAQQFPDLHSELNLSSLELGDSALYFCASSSTPTGRFTDTQYFGPGTRLTVL.

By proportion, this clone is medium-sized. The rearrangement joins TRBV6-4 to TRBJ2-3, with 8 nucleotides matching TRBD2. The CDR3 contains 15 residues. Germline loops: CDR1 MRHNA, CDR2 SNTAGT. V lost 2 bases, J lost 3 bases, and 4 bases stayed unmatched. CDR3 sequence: CASSDGSGSTDTQYF. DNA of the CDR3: TGTGCCAGCAGTGACGGGAGCGGGAGTACAGATACGCAGTATTTT.